These 9 T cell receptor beta chains were all obtained from the same sample, sequenced in a study of blood T cell repertoires in COVID-19. The assay was immunoSEQ multiplex PCR, and TCRdb's table has in-frame clones only and misses some. Of 150,000 to 200,000 clones listed, approximately 90% are singletons. The sample was peripheral blood. Receptors originate from a woman in her 50s with acute or convalescent COVID-19.

V gene TRBV27 combines with J gene TRBJ1-2; no clear D gene. Per the germline V gene, CDR1 is MNHEY and CDR2 is SMNVEV (reference sequence). Trimming removed 6 bases from V and 1 base from J, with 9 bases in between. The CDR3 consists of 13 residues. The CDR3: CASRKEVNYGYTF. The CDR3 nucleotides read TGTGCCAGCAGGAAGGAGGTTAACTATGGCTACACCTTC.

The chain links TRBV7-2 to TRBJ1-1; D possibly corresponds to TRBD1 (5 bases). Per germline, CDR1 SGHTA and CDR2 FQGNSA. Between the trimmed V and J ends, which lost 3 bases and 7 bases, there was a span of 15 bases. The CDR3 extends over 14 amino acids. The CDR3 DNA reads TGTGCCAGCAGCTTTTCCCTCCAGGGCCTTGAAGCTTTCTTT. Its protein is CASSFSLQGLEAFF. The full variable domain, with the rest looked up from reference TRBV7-2 and TRBJ1-1, is GAGVSQSPSNKVTEKGKDVELRCDPISGHTALYWYRQSLGQGLEFLIYFQGNSAPDKSGLPSDRFSAERTGGSVSTLTIQRTQQEDSAVYLCASSFSLQGLEAFFGQGTRLTVV.

The chain has TRBV11-1 and TRBJ2-2, with 10 positions matching TRBD1. V gave up 3 bases and J gave up 5 bases; unmatched junction bases: 6. This CDR3 has 16 amino acids. Germline-derived CDR1 and CDR2 are SGHAT and FQDESV (reference sequence). The CDR3 nucleotides are TGTGCCAGCAGCTTCCGGGACAGGGGAGAGACCGGGGAGCTGTTTTTT. Protein product: CASSFRDRGETGELFF.

This clone showed up just once. CDR3 protein: CASSFTGGQPQHF. CDR3 in DNA: TGTGCCAGCAGCTTTACAGGGGGTCAGCCCCAGCATTTT. V usage is TRBV7-2 and J usage is TRBJ1-5, with 8 positions matching TRBD1. This CDR3 has 13 residues. The germline V gene encodes CDR1 SGHTA and CDR2 FQGNSA. V shed 3 bases, J shed 6 bases, and the junction held 1 base outside the gene matches.

The gene calls are TRBV29-1 and TRBJ2-5, with D maybe TRBD2 (6 bases). CDR1 is SQVTM, CDR2 ANQGSEA, per germline. V was shortened by 6 bases and J by 8 bases, with 16 bases between the two germline ends. The CDR3 length is 12 residues. The CDR3 protein is CSVPTGAGTQYF. In DNA form, the CDR3 reads TGCAGCGTACCTACAGGTGCGGGAACCCAGTACTTC.

The chain links TRBV19 to TRBJ2-2; weak D call: TRBD2 (5 bases). V was clipped by 4 bases and J by 3 bases, with 12 bases between them. This CDR3 has 15 residues. Germline V lookup: CDR1 LNHDA, CDR2 SQIVND (reference sequence). The DNA of the CDR3 is TGTGCCAGTAGTACAGCGGAGAGGGACACCGGGGAGCTGTTTTTT. Protein product: CASSTAERDTGELFF.

The chain is built from TRBV29-1 and TRBJ2-1; TRBD1 aligns across 7 bases. The CDR3 loop spans 13 amino acids. V shed 4 bases and J 8 bases; nucleotides not matched to a gene: 8. The germline CDR1 and CDR2 sequences are SQVTM and ANQGSEA. CDR3 amino acids: CSVARDSEDEQFF. The CDR3 DNA follows: TGCAGCGTTGCTCGGGACAGTGAGGATGAGCAGTTCTTC.

Here the CDR3 reads CASSYSGTDPRGYTF. CDR3 nucleotides: TGTGCCAGCAGTTACTCCGGGACTGATCCTAGGGGTTACACCTTC. J is TRBJ1-2 and V is TRBV6-5; a weak D match, TRBD1 (5 bases). The CDR3 is made up of 15 amino acids. Germline CDR1 MNHEY, CDR2 SVGAGI. Deletions cut 0 bases from V and 11 bases from J, with 19 bases between.

This clone has a handful of counts. The chain carries TRBV11-3 and TRBJ2-3; 8 bases align to TRBD1. From germline, CDR1 is SGHNT and CDR2 YENEEA. The CDR3 extends over 15 amino acids. V was clipped by 0 bases and J by 6 bases; unmatched bases: 5. This CDR3 is CASSLEQGAHDTQYF. Written as DNA, the CDR3 is TGTGCCAGCAGCTTAGAGCAGGGGGCGCACGATACGCAGTATTTT.